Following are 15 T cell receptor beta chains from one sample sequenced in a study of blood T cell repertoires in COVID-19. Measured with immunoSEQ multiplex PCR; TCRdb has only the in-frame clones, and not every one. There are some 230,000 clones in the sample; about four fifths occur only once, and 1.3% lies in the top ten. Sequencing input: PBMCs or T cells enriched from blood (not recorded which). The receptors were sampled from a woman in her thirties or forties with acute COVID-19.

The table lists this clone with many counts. CDR3 residues: CASSSGEGTEAFF. Here the CDR3 DNA reads TGTGCCAGCAGTTCAGGGGAGGGGACTGAAGCTTTCTTT. The chain carries TRBV2 and TRBJ1-1, with D maybe TRBD1 (6 bases). The CDR3 has 13 amino acids. The V gene's germline CDR1 is SNHLY and CDR2 FYNNEI. Trimming cost V 5 bases and J 5 bases, with 12 bases left between them.

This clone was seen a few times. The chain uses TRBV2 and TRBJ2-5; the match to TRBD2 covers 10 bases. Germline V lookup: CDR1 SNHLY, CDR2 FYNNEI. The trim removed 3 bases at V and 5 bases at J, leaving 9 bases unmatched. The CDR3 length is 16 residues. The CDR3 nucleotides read TGTGCCAGCAGTGAGGGTCTGGCTAGCGGGGGTGAGACCCAGTACTTC. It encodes CASSEGLASGGETQYF.

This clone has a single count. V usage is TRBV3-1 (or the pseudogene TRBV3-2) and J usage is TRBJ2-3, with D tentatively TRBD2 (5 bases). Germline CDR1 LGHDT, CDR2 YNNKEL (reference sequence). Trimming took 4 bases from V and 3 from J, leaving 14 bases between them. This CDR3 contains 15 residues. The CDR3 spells CASSPDGAVTDTQYF. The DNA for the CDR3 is TGTGCCAGCAGCCCCGATGGAGCGGTGACAGATACGCAGTATTTT.

CDR3 region: CASSLPQRNEQFF. CDR3 DNA: TGTGCCAGTAGTCTGCCCCAGCGCAATGAGCAGTTCTTC. The J gene is TRBJ2-1, the V gene TRBV19, with D unresolved. CDR1 is LNHDA and CDR2 is SQIVND in the germline V gene (reference sequence). The CDR3 extends over 13 amino acids. The V end lost 5 bases, the J end lost 6 bases, and 11 bases lay between the germline ends.

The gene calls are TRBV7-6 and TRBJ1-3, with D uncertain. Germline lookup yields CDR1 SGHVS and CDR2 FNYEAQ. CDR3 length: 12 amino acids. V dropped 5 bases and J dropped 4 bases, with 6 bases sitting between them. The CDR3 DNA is TGTGCCAGCAGCACTTCAGGAAACACCATATATTTT. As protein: CASSTSGNTIYF.

The CDR3 spells CASTTGGDGYTF. CDR3 DNA: TGTGCCAGCACAACAGGGGGAGATGGCTACACCTTC. V usage is TRBV2 and J usage is TRBJ1-2, with 8 positions matching TRBD1. The CDR3 contains 12 residues. CDR1 is SNHLY, CDR2 FYNNEI, per germline. The V gene end was trimmed by 7 bases and the J gene end by 6 bases; junction bases not matched to a gene: 4. Full variable domain (rest looked up from reference TRBV2 and TRBJ1-2): EPEVTQTPSHQVTQMGQEVILRCVPISNHLYFYWYRQILGQKVEFLVSFYNNEISEKSEIFDDQFSVERPDGSNFTLKIRSTKLEDSAMYFCASTTGGDGYTFGSGTRLTVV.

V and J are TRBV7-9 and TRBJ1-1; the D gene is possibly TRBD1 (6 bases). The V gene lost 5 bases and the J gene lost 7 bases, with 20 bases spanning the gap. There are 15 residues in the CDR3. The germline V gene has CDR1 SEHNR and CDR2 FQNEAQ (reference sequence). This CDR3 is CASSPAGGGRGEAFF. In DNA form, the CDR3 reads TGTGCCAGCAGCCCAGCGGGAGGGGGGCGAGGTGAAGCTTTCTTT.

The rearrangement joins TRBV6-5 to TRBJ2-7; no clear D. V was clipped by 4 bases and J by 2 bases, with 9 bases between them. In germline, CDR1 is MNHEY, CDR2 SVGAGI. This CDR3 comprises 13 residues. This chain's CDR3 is CASSSLSPYEQYF. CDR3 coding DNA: TGTGCCAGCAGTTCCCTTAGCCCCTACGAGCAGTACTTC.

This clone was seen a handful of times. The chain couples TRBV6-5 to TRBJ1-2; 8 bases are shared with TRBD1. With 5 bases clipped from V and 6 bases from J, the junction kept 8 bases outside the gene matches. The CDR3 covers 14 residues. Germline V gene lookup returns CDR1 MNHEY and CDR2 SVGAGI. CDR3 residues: CASSTPGGSDGYTF. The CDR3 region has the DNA TGTGCCAGCAGTACCCCAGGGGGCTCGGATGGCTACACCTTC.

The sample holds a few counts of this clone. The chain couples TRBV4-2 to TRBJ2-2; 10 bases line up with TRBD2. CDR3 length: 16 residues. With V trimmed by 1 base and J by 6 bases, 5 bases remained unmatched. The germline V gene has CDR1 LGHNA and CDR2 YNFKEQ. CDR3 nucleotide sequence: TGTGCCAGCAGCCAAGGGTTTCTAGCGGGAGCCGGGGAGCTGTTTTTT. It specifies CASSQGFLAGAGELFF.

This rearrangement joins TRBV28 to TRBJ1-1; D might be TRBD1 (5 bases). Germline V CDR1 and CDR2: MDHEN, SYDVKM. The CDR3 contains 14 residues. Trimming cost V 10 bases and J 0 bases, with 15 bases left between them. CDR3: CATNTVTVNTEAFF. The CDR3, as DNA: TGTGCCACCAATACGGTGACAGTGAACACTGAAGCTTTCTTT.

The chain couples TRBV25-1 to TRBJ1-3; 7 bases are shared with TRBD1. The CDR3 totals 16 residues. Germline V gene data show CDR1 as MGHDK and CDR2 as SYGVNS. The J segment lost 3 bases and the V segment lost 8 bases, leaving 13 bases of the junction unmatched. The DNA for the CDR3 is TGTGCCAGCCAAACCGGACAGGAGCATCTTGGAAACACCATATATTTT. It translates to CASQTGQEHLGNTIYF.

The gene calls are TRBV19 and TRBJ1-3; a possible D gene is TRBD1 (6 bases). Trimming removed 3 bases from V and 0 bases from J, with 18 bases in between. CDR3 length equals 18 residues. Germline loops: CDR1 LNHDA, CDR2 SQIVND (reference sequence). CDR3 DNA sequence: TGTGCCAGTAGTATGAACAATCCGGGACAAAGCTCTGGAAACACCATATATTTT. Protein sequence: CASSMNNPGQSSGNTIYF.

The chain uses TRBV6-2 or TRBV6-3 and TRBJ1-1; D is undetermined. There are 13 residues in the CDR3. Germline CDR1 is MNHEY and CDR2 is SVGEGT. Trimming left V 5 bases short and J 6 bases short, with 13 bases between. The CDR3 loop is CASSRGRLPEAFF. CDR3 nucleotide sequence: TGTGCCAGCAGTAGAGGGAGGTTGCCTGAAGCTTTCTTT.

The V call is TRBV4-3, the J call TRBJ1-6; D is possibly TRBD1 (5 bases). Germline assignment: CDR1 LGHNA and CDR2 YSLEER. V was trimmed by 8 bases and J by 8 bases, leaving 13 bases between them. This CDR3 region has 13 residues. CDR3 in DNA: TGCGCCAGCGCCGGGGGAAAGGATTCACCCCTCCACTTT. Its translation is CASAGGKDSPLHF.